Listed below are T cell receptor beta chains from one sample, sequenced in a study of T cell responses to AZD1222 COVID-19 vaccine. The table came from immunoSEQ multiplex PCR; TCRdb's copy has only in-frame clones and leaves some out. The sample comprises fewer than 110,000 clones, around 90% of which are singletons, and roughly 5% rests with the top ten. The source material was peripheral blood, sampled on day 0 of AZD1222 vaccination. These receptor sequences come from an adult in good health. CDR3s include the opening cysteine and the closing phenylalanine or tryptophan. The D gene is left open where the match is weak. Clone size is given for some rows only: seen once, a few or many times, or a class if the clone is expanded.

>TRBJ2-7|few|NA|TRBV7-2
TGTGCCAGCAGCAAGGGGATGACCTACGAGCAGTACTTC
CASSKGMTYEQYF
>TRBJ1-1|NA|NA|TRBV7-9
TGTGCCAGCAGCTTAGGATCTAGCCTGGAGGATGAAGCTTTCTTT
CASSLGSSLEDEAFF
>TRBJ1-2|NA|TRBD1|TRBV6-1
TGTGCCAGCAGTGACGAGGGACAGAGTGGCTACACCTTC
CASSDEGQSGYTF
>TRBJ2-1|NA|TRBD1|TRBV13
TGTGCCAGCAGCTTAGGAGCCGGGACAGGGGTCCATGAGCAGTTCTTC
CASSLGAGTGVHEQFF
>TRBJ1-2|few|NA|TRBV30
TGTGCCTGGAAGTGGGGGACAACAGCTAACTATGGCTACACCTTC
CAWKWGTTANYGYTF
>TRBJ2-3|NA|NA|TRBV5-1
TGCGCCAGCAGCTTGGACAGGAGCACAGATACGCAGTATTTT
CASSLDRSTDTQYF
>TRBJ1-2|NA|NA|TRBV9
TGTGCCAGCAGCCCCTCGTACAGGCACTATGGCTACACCTTC
CASSPSYRHYGYTF
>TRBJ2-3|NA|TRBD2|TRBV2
TGTGCCGCCGGGCGGGGGAGTTCAGATACGCAGTATTTT
CAAGRGSSDTQYF
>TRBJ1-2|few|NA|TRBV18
TGTGCCAGCTCACCACACCCAAGGGAATCGGCGGGAGGCTACACCTTC
CASSPHPRESAGGYTF
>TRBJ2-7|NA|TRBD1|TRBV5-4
TGTGCCAGCAGCTTGGGTGGGACAGGGCCCTTGTCCTACGAGCAGTACTTC
CASSLGGTGPLSYEQYF
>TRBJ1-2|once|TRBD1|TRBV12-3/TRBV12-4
TGTGCCAGCAGTTCTACAGGGGATGGCTACACCTTC
CASSSTGDGYTF
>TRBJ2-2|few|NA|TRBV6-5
TGTGCCAGCAAAGGACCGATCGACACCGGGGAGCTGTTTTTT
CASKGPIDTGELFF
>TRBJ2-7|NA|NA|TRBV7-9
TGTGCCAGTTCTGGCAGCTCCTACGAGCAGTACTTC
CASSGSSYEQYF
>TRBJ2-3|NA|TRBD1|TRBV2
TGTGCCAGCAGTGACGGGACAGCCACAGATACGCAGTATTTT
CASSDGTATDTQYF
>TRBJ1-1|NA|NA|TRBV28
TGTGCCAGCAGCTCGGGAACTGAAGCTTTCTTT
CASSSGTEAFF
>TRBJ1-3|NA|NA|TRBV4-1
TGCGCCAGCAGCCCGGGACTGATGAACTCTGGAAACACCATATATTTT
CASSPGLMNSGNTIYF
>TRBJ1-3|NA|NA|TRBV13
TGTGCCAGCAGCCCCCCCCCGACAGGAGCCTCTGGAAACACCATATATTTT
CASSPPPTGASGNTIYF
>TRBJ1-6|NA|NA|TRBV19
TGTGCCAGTAGTGCCAACCAAGCCGGGGTTTTGTCACCCCTCCACTTT
CASSANQAGVLSPLHF
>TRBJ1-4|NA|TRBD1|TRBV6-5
TGTGCCAGCAGTAGCAACAGGGGTAATGAAAAACTGTTTTTT
CASSSNRGNEKLFF
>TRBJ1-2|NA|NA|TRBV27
TGTGCCAGCAGACACTTGGGGGTGAGGAAGGGTAACTATGGCTACACCTTC
CASRHLGVRKGNYGYTF